This T cell receptor (beta chain) was captured in a study of cytomegalovirus exposure and HLA in healthy donors. Across the study: As an earlier analysis found, around 190 million T cells yielded fewer than 130 million unique TCR beta sequences. As released early, the data held about 85 million unique TCRs from HLA-typed donors.

Germline-derived CDR1 and CDR2 are ENHRY and SYGVKD. CDR3 length equals 13 residues. The junction had 7 bases not matched to a gene; V was cut back by 7 bases and J by 5 bases. PCR used 60 Vbeta primers and 13 Jbeta primers. Data came from immunoSEQ multiplex PCR; TCRdb stores just in-frame clones and leaves some out. This table holds 60,000 to 100,000 clones, more than 60% found once. This TCR came from a male donor in good health and CMV-seropositive. Sequencing used PBMCs. The chain recombines TRBV10-3 with TRBJ2-7, with 8 bases matching TRBD2. The chain's CDR3 is CAIMAGGSHEQYF. For the CDR3, the DNA is TGTGCCATCATGGCGGGGGGCAGCCACGAGCAGTACTTC.